The sequence of this T cell receptor (beta chain) was determined in a study of T-cell reconstitution after alpha-beta-depleted transplantation in children. Unique molecular identifiers featured in how the TCRbeta library was prepared. TCRdb reprocessed the PCR reads via MiXCR and lists one record per CDR3 protein. The profile covers a few hundred thousand distinct CDR3 sequences, with 20% to 30% appearing a single time and 35% to 40% taken by the ten largest. The study, taken as a whole, reports: Newly made T cells mostly supplied T-cell counts and diversity one year after transplant. At day 60, the high TCRbeta diversity found in some patients originated from recipient T cells and thymic progenitors that had survived. Expanded clones from the graft, numbering several hundred, reportedly supplied alpha-beta T cells about two months after transplant.

The germline CDR1 and CDR2 sequences are MDHEN and SYDVKM. V was clipped by 7 bases and J by 8 bases; unmatched bases: 11. This CDR3 comprises 14 residues. Worth noting for this clonotype: Antigen specificity is unknown.

The material was PBMCs, obtained before TCRalphabeta/CD19-depleted stem cell transplant. The gene calls are TRBV28 and TRBJ2-1; 7 bases agree with TRBD2. The clonotype originates from a boy in the first two years of life with Wiskott-Aldrich syndrome, due to receive a stem cell transplant. This CDR3 is CASTDRAGIHEQFF. The CDR3 region has the DNA TGTGCCAGCACCGACAGAGCGGGAATCCATGAGCAGTTCTTC.